What follows are 5 T cell receptor beta chains derived from one specimen sequenced in a study of control samples from healthy donors and cancer patients. Profiling relied on immunoSEQ multiplex PCR, and the TCRdb table lists in-frame clones only, not all of them. The sample consists of approximately 150,000 clones, 75% to 95% of them appearing once. The specimen sequenced was blood. Receptors were obtained from a middle-aged woman in good health.

CDR3 residues: CASSTETAGYGYTF. The CDR3 DNA sequence: TGTGCCAGTAGTACGGAGACAGCTGGATATGGCTACACCTTC. This chain connects TRBV19 to TRBJ1-2; D may be TRBD1 (5 bases). CDR3 length equals 14 residues. Germline values: CDR1 LNHDA, CDR2 SQIVND (reference sequence). V shed 4 bases and J shed 5 bases, with 14 bases lying between them.

This chain uses TRBV2 with TRBJ1-4; D might be TRBD1 (5 bases). CDR3 size: 14 residues. The germline V gene has CDR1 SNHLY and CDR2 FYNNEI. V was trimmed by 8 bases and J by 7 bases, leaving 17 bases between them. The CDR3 nucleotides read TGTGCCAGCGGTCGAGGGGACCTTGGTGAAAAACTGTTTTTT. Protein: CASGRGDLGEKLFF.

This clone showed up just a few times. J is TRBJ2-2 and V is TRBV7-6; no clear D gene. Trimming removed 5 bases at V and 7 bases at J, with 11 bases between. This CDR3 has 13 residues. Germline V gene data show CDR1 as SGHVS and CDR2 as FNYEAQ. The CDR3 region is CASSPAKDGELFF. The CDR3 nucleotides are TGTGCCAGCAGCCCAGCAAAAGACGGGGAGCTGTTTTTT.

The V and J genes are TRBV6-6 and TRBJ2-7, with TRBD1 matching over 10 bases. The J segment lost 2 bases and the V segment lost 4 bases, leaving 5 bases of the junction unmatched. Germline V lookup: CDR1 MNHNY, CDR2 SVGAGI (reference sequence). The CDR3 extends over 15 amino acids. In nucleotides, the CDR3 is TGTGCCAGCAGTTCCCCGGGACAGGGGACCTACGAGCAGTACTTC. It is translated as CASSSPGQGTYEQYF.

The genes are TRBV7-7 and TRBJ2-1, with 9 bases matching TRBD1. Trimming cost V 5 bases and J 4 bases; bases outside gene matches: 9. The CDR3 sequence is 16 residues long. Germline CDR1 and CDR2: SSHAT and FNYEAQ (reference sequence). The DNA of the CDR3 is TGTGCCAGCAGCCGGGAACAGGGGGCTTCATACAATGAGCAGTTCTTC. Translation gives CASSREQGASYNEQFF. Full variable domain (rest looked up from reference TRBV7-7 and TRBJ2-1): GAGVSQSPRYKVTKRGQDVTLRCDPISSHATLYWYQQALGQGPEFLTYFNYEAQPDKSGLPSDRFSAERPEGSISTLTIQRTEQRDSAMYRCASSREQGASYNEQFFGPGTRLTVL.